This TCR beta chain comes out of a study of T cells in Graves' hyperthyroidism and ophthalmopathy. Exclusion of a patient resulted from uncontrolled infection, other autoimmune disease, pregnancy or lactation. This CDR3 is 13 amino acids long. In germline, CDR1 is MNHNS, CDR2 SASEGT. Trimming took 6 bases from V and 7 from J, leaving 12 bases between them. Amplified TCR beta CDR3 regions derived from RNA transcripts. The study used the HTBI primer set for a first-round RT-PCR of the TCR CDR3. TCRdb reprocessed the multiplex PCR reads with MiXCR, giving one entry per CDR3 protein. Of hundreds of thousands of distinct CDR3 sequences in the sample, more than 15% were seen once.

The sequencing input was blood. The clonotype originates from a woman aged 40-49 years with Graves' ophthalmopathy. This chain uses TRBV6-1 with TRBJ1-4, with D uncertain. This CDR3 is CASRFSGGEKLFF. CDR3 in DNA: TGTGCCAGCAGATTCTCTGGCGGTGAAAAACTGTTTTTT.